These 12 T cell receptor beta chains originate from one sample sequenced in a study of cytomegalovirus exposure and HLA in healthy donors. PCR amplification relied on 60 Vbeta primers (plus 13 Jbeta primers). Libraries were prepared by immunoSEQ multiplex PCR; TCRdb keeps only in-frame clonotypes and omits some of them. This sample has 55,000 to 75,000 clones, with just under 75% found just once. Sequenced sample: PBMCs. All receptors come from a human donor in good health.

This chain uses TRBV25-1 with TRBJ2-7, with 10 bases matching TRBD2. The CDR3 covers 14 residues. J lost 2 bases, V lost 4 bases, and 2 bases had no gene match. Germline loops: CDR1 MGHDK, CDR2 SYGVNS. As DNA, the CDR3 is TGTGCCAGCAGTGGGACTAGCGGCACCTACGAGCAGTACTTC. Its protein is CASSGTSGTYEQYF.

This rearrangement joins TRBV9 to TRBJ1-2; 7 nucleotides agree with TRBD1. Per the germline V gene, CDR1 is SGDLS and CDR2 is YYNGEE. The CDR3 extends over 13 amino acids. V trimming: 4 bases; J trimming: 3 bases; junction bases outside the gene matches: 3. CDR3 protein: CASSPGGYYGYTF. The CDR3 DNA reads as TGTGCCAGCAGCCCAGGGGGGTACTATGGCTACACCTTC.

This rearrangement joins TRBV7-9 to TRBJ1-3; D is ambiguous. V lost 2 bases to trimming and J lost 4 bases, with 9 bases between them. Germline CDR1 is SEHNR and CDR2 is FQNEAQ (reference sequence). This CDR3 region has 14 residues. CDR3 in amino acids: CASSLLIRGNTIYF. DNA of the CDR3: TGTGCCAGCAGCTTACTGATTAGAGGAAACACCATATATTTT. The variable domain in full, with the rest retrieved from reference TRBV7-9 and TRBJ1-3, is DTGVSQNPRHKITKRGQNVTFRCDPISEHNRLYWYRQTLGQGPEFLTYFQNEAQLEKSRLLSDRFSAERPKGSFSTLEIQRTEQGDSAMYLCASSLLIRGNTIYFGEGSWLTVV.

The CDR3 DNA sequence: TGTGCCAGCAGTTTAGGGGGGAATTCCTACAATGAGCAGTTCTTC. Protein sequence: CASSLGGNSYNEQFF. The gene calls are TRBV27 and TRBJ2-1; D possibly corresponds to TRBD2 (6 bases). Germline CDR1 MNHEY, CDR2 SMNVEV (reference sequence). The CDR3 loop spans 15 amino acids. Trimming took off 2 bases at V and 1 base at J, with 9 bases between the two ends.

V gene TRBV5-1 combines with J gene TRBJ2-1, with a tentative D call TRBD2 (6 bases). The germline V and J ends were trimmed by 5 bases and 2 bases, with 17 bases remaining between them. Germline-derived CDR1 and CDR2 are SGHRS and YFSETQ. The length of the CDR3 is 16 residues. The CDR3 here is CASSQQPSVPYNEQFF. The CDR3 DNA is TGCGCCAGCAGTCAGCAGCCTAGCGTCCCCTACAATGAGCAGTTCTTC.

The chain joins TRBV6-6 to TRBJ2-3; 8 bases map to TRBD2. Germline CDR1 MNHNY, CDR2 SVGAGI (reference sequence). The V segment lost 7 bases and the J segment 0 bases; nucleotides outside the gene matches: 9. This CDR3 has 16 amino acids. CDR3 in DNA: TGTGCCAGCACCAAGACTAGCGCCCGTAGCACAGATACGCAGTATTTT. Translating gives CASTKTSARSTDTQYF.

J is TRBJ2-3 and V is TRBV7-3; 9 bases are a match to TRBD2. There are 17 residues in the CDR3. V was pared by 5 bases and J by 10 bases, with 19 bases of the junction left unmatched. The germline CDR1 and CDR2 sequences are SGHTA and FQGTGA. This CDR3 is CASSTLVGSGRPGAQYF. For the CDR3, the DNA is TGTGCCAGCAGCACCCTCGTGGGGAGCGGGAGGCCCGGGGCGCAGTATTTT.

The sample holds a few counts of this clone. The chain carries TRBV10-3 and TRBJ2-1, with 9 bases matching TRBD1. Trimming removed 8 bases from V and 7 bases from J; junction bases left unmatched: 9. CDR1 and CDR2 from the germline V gene are ENHRY and SYGVKD. The CDR3 has 14 amino acids. CDR3 bases: TGTGCCATCCTCCGGGACAGGGCTATGAATGAGCAGTTCTTC. Translated: CAILRDRAMNEQFF.

V usage is TRBV7-9 and J usage is TRBJ2-2; no clear D gene. V was trimmed by 2 bases and J by 5 bases, leaving 6 bases between them. The CDR3 spans 13 residues. Germline values: CDR1 SEHNR, CDR2 FQNEAQ (reference sequence). The DNA for the CDR3 is TGTGCCAGCAGCTTAAAGGAGACCGGGGAGCTGTTTTTT. Protein: CASSLKETGELFF.

The chain recombines TRBV11-3 with TRBJ2-1; weak D call: TRBD2 (6 bases). Germline V gene data show CDR1 as SGHNT and CDR2 as YENEEA. Trimming took off 1 base at V and 6 bases at J, with 10 bases between the two ends. The CDR3 contains 14 residues. The CDR3 spells CASSLAGALNEQFF. For the CDR3, the DNA is TGTGCCAGCAGCTTAGCGGGAGCCCTCAATGAGCAGTTCTTC.

The V and J genes are TRBV4-1 and TRBJ2-7; maybe TRBD2 (5 bases). Trimming cost V 0 bases and J 0 bases, with 15 bases left between them. The CDR3 has 17 amino acids. CDR1 and CDR2 from the germline V gene are MGHRA and YSYEKL. The CDR3 here is CASSQDGRRTSSYEQYF. Written as DNA, the CDR3 is TGCGCCAGCAGCCAAGATGGGCGGAGGACTTCCTCCTACGAGCAGTACTTC.

This chain joins TRBV27 and TRBJ2-7, with TRBD1 identical over 9 bases. V shed 4 bases and J 3 bases; nucleotides not matched to a gene: 4. The CDR3 sequence is 14 residues long. Germline values: CDR1 MNHEY, CDR2 SMNVEV (reference sequence). CDR3 sequence (DNA): TGTGCCAGCAGTTGGGGGACAGGGAGCTACGAGCAGTACTTC. Encoded protein: CASSWGTGSYEQYF.